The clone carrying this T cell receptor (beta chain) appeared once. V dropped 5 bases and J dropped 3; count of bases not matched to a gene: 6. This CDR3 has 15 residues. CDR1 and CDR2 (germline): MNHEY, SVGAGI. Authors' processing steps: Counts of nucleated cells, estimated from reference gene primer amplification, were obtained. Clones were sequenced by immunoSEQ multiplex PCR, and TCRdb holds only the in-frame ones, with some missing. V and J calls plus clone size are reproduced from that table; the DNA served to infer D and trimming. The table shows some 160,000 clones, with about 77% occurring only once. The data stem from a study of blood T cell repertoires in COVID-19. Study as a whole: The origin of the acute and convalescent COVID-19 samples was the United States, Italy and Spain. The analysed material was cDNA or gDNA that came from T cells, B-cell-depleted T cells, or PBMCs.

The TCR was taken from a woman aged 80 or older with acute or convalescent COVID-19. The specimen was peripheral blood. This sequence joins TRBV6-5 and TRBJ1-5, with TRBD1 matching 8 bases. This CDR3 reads CASSKDRDYNQPQHF. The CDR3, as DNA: TGTGCCAGCAGTAAGGACAGGGATTACAATCAGCCCCAGCATTTT.